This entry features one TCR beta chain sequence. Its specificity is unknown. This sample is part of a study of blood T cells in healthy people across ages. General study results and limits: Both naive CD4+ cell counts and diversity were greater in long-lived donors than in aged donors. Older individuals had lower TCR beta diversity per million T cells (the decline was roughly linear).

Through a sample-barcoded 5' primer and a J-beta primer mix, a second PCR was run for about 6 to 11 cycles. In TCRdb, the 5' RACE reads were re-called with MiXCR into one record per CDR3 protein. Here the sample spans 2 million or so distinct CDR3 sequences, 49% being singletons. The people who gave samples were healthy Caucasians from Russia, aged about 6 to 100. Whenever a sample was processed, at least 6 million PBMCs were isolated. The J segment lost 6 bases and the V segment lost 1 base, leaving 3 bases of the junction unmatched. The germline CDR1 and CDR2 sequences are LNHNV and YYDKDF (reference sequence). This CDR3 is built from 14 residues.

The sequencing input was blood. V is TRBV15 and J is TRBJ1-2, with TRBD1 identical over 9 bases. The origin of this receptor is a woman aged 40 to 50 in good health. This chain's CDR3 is CATSRGRTGDGYTF. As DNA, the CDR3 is TGTGCCACCAGCAGAGGGAGGACAGGGGATGGCTACACCTTC.